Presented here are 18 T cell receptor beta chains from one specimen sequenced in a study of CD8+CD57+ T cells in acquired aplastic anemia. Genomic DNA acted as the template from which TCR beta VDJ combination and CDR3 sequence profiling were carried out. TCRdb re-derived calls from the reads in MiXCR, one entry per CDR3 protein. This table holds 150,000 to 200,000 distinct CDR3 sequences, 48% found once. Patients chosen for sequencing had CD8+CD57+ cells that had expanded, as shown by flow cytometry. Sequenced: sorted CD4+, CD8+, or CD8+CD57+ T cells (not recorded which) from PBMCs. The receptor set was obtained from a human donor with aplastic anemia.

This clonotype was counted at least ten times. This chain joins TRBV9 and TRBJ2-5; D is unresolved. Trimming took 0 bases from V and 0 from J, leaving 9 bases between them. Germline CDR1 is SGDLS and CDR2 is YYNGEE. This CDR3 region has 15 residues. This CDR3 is CASSVGAAYQETQYF. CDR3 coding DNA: TGTGCCAGCAGCGTAGGGGCGGCCTACCAAGAGACCCAGTACTTC.

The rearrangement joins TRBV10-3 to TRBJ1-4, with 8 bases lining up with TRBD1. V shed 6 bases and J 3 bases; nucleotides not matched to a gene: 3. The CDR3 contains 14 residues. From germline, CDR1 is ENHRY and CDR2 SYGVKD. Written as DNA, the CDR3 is TGTGCCATCAGGCAGGGGGCGGCTAATGAAAAACTGTTTTTT. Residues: CAIRQGAANEKLFF.

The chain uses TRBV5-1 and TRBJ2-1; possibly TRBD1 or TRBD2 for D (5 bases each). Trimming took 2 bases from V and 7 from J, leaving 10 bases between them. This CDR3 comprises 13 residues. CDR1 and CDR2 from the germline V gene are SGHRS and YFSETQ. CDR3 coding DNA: TGCGCCAGCAGCTTAGAGTGGGGGAATGAGCAGTTCTTC. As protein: CASSLEWGNEQFF. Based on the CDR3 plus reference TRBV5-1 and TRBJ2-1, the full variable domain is KAGVTQTPRYLIKTRGQQVTLSCSPISGHRSVSWYQQTPGQGLQFLFEYFSETQRNKGNFPGRFSGRQFSNSRSEMNVSTLELGDSALYLCASSLEWGNEQFFGPGTRLTVL.

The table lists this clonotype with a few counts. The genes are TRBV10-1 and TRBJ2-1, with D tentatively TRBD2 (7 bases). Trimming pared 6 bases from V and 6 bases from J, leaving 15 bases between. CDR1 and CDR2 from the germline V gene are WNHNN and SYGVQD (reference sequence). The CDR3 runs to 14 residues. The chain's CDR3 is CASRPGGGANEQFF. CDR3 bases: TGCGCCAGCAGACCAGGAGGGGGGGCCAATGAGCAGTTCTTC.

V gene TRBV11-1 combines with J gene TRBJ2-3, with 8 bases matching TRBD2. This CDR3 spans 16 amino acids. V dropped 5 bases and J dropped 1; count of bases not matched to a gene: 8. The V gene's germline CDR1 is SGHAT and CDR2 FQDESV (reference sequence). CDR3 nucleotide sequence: TGTGCCAGCAGCCTCTACCTTAGCGGGGGCACAGATACGCAGTATTTT. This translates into CASSLYLSGGTDTQYF. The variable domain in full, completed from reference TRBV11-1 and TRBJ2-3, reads EAEVAQSPRYKITEKSQAVAFWCDPISGHATLYWYRQILGQGPELLVQFQDESVVDDSQLPKDRFSAERLKGVDSTLKIQPAELGDSAMYLCASSLYLSGGTDTQYFGPGTRLTVL.

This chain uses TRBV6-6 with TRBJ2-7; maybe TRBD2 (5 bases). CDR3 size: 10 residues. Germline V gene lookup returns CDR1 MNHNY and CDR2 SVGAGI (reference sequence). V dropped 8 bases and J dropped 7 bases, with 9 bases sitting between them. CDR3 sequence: CASPKREQYF. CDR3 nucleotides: TGTGCCAGCCCTAAGCGGGAGCAGTACTTC.

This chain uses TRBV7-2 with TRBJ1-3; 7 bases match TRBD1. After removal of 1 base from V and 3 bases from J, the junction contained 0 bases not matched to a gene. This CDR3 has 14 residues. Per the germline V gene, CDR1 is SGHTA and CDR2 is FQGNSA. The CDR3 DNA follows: TGTGCCAGCAGCTTAGACAGGGGTGGAAACACCATATATTTT. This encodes CASSLDRGGNTIYF. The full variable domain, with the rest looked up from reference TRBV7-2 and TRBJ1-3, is GAGVSQSPSNKVTEKGKDVELRCDPISGHTALYWYRQSLGQGLEFLIYFQGNSAPDKSGLPSDRFSAERTGGSVSTLTIQRTQQEDSAVYLCASSLDRGGNTIYFGEGSWLTVV.

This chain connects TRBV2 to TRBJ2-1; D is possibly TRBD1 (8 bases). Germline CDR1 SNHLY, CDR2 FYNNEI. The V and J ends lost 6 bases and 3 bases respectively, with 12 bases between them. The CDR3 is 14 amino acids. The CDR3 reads CASRQGGDYNEQFF. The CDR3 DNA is TGTGCCAGCAGACAGGGGGGGGACTACAATGAGCAGTTCTTC.

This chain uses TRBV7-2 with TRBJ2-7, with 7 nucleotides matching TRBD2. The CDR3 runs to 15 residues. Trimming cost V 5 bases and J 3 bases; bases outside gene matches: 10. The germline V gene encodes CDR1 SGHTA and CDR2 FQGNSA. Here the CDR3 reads CASSTSSGGSYEQYF. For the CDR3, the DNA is TGTGCCAGCAGCACTTCTAGCGGAGGGAGCTACGAGCAGTACTTC.

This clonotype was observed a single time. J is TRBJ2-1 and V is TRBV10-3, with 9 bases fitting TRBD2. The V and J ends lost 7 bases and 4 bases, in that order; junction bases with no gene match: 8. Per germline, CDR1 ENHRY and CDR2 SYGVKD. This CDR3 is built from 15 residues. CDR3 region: CAIKGGRVDYNEQFF. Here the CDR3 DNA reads TGTGCCATCAAGGGCGGGAGGGTAGATTACAATGAGCAGTTCTTC.

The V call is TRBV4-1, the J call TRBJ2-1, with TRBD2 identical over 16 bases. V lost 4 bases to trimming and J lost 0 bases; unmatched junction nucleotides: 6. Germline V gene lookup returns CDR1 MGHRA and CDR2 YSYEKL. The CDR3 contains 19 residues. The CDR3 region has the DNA TGCGCCAGCAGCCTACTCGGGACTAGCGGGAGGGGCTCCTACAATGAGCAGTTCTTC. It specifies CASSLLGTSGRGSYNEQFF.

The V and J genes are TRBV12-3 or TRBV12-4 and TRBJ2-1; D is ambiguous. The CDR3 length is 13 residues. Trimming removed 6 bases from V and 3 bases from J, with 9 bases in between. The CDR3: CASRRQDYNEQFF. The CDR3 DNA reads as TGTGCCAGCAGGAGGCAGGACTACAATGAGCAGTTCTTC.

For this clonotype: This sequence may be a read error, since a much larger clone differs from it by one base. The CDR3 nucleotides read TGCGCCAGCAGCTTGGAGGCAGTGGGGTACACTGAAGCTTTCTTT. Amino acid sequence: CASSLEAVGYTEAFF. The chain has TRBV5-1 and TRBJ1-1, with no clear D. Germline lookup yields CDR1 SGHRS and CDR2 YFSETQ. The CDR3 has 15 amino acids. V lost 0 bases and J 3 bases, leaving 12 bases between the germline ends.

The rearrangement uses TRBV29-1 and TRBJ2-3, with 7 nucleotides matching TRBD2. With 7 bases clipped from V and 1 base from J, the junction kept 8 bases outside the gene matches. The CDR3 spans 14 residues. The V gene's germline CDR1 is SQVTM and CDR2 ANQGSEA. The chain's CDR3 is CSAGRGLGTDTQYF. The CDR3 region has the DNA TGCAGCGCGGGGAGGGGATTGGGCACAGATACGCAGTATTTT.

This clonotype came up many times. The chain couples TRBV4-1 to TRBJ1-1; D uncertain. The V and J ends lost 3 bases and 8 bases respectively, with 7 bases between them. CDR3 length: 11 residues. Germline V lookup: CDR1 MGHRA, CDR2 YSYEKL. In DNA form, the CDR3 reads TGCGCCAGCAGCCAGAGCGTCGAAGCTTTCTTT. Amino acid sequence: CASSQSVEAFF.

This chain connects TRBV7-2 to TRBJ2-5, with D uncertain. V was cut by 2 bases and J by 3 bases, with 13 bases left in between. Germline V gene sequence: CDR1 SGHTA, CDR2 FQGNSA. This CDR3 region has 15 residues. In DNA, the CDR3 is TGTGCCAGCAGCTTAAATGGACGTTCAGAAGAGACCCAGTACTTC. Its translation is CASSLNGRSEETQYF. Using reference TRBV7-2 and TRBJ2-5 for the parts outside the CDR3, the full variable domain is GAGVSQSPSNKVTEKGKDVELRCDPISGHTALYWYRQSLGQGLEFLIYFQGNSAPDKSGLPSDRFSAERTGGSVSTLTIQRTQQEDSAVYLCASSLNGRSEETQYFGPGTRLLVL.

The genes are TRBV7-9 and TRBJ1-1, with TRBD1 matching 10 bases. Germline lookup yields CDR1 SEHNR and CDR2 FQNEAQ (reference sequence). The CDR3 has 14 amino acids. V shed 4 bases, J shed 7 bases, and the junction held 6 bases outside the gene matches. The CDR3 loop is CASSSWDRGLEAFF. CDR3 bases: TGTGCCAGCAGCTCGTGGGACAGGGGTCTTGAAGCTTTCTTT.

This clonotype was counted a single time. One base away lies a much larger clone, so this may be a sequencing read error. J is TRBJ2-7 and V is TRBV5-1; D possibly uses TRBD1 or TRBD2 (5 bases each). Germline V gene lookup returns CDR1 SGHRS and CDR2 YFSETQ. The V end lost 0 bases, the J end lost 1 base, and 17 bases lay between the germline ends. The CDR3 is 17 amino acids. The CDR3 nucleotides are TGCGCCAGCAGCTTGGAGCCGGGGCAGCTCTCTTCCTACGAGCAGTACTTC. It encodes CASSLEPGQLSSYEQYF. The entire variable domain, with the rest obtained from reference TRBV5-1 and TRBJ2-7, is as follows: KAGVTQTPRYLIKTRGQQVTLSCSPISGHRSVSWYQQTPGQGLQFLFEYFSETQRNKGNFPGRFSGRQFSNSRSEMNVSTLELGDSALYLCASSLEPGQLSSYEQYFGPGTRLTVT.